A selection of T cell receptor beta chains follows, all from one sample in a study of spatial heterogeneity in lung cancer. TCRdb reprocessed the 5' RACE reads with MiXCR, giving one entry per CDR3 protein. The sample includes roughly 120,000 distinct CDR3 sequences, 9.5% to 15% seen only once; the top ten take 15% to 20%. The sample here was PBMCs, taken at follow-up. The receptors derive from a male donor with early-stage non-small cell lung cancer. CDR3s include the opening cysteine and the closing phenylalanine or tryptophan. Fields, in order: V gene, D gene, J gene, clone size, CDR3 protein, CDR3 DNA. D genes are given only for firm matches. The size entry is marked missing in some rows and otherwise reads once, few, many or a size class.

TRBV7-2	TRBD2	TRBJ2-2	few	CASSLGLAENTGELFF	TGTGCCAGCAGCTTAGGACTAGCGGAAAACACCGGGGAGCTGTTTTTT
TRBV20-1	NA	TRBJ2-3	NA	CSASPGQPSADTQYF	TGCAGTGCTAGCCCGGGACAGCCTAGCGCAGATACGCAGTATTTT
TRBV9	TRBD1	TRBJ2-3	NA	CASSVGQGDYTDTQYF	TGTGCCAGCAGCGTTGGACAGGGAGACTACACAGATACGCAGTATTTT
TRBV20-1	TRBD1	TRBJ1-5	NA	CSALDRRSNQPQHF	TGCAGTGCTTTGGACAGGAGAAGCAATCAGCCCCAGCATTTT
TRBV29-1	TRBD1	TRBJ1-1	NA	CSVETGKGEAFF	TGCAGCGTTGAGACAGGGAAAGGGGAAGCTTTCTTT
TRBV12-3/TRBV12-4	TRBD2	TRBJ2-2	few	CASSLRGLAGELFF	TGTGCCAGCAGTTTACGGGGACTAGCCGGGGAGCTGTTTTTT
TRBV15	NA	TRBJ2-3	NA	CATSRAGGGPDTQYF	TGTGCCACCAGCAGAGCGGGCGGGGGCCCAGATACGCAGTATTTT
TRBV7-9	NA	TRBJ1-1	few	CASSLNTMNTEAFF	TGTGCCAGCAGCCTAAACACCATGAACACTGAAGCTTTCTTT
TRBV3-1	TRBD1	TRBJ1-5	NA	CASSQLQGNQPQHF	TGTGCCAGCAGCCAATTACAGGGGAATCAGCCCCAGCATTTT
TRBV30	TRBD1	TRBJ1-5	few	CAWSFPGTGVQPQHF	TGTGCCTGGAGTTTTCCCGGGACAGGGGTTCAGCCCCAGCATTTT
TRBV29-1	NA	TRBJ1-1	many	CSVKGIDMNTEAFF	TGCAGCGTTAAAGGTATTGACATGAACACTGAAGCTTTCTTT
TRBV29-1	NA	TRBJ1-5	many	CSVQQAGGNQPQHF	TGCAGCGTACAACAAGCGGGGGGCAATCAGCCCCAGCATTTT
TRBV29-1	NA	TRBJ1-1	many	CSVVAGMNTEAFF	TGCAGCGTTGTTGCCGGAATGAACACTGAAGCTTTCTTT
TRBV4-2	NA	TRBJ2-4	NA	CASSQDGEVNYLNIQYF	TGTGCCAGCAGCCAAGATGGTGAAGTGAACTACCTAAACATTCAGTACTTC
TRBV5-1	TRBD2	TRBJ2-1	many	CASSFSGGVYNEQFF	TGCGCCAGCAGCTTTAGCGGGGGGGTCTACAATGAGCAGTTCTTC
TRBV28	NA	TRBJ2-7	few	CASRLNGLDYEQYF	TGTGCCAGCAGACTTAACGGCTTAGATTACGAGCAGTACTTC
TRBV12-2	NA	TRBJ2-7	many	CASRRTSSYEQYF	TGTGCAAGTCGTCGGACAAGCTCCTACGAGCAGTACTTC
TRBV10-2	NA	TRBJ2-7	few	CASKSYEQYF	TGCGCCAGCAAGAGTTACGAGCAGTACTTC
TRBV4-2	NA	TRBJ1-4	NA	CASSQERSLGQQGRVRSNEKLFF	TGTGCCAGCAGCCAAGAGAGATCTCTGGGACAACAGGGTCGGGTTCGATCTAATGAAAAACTGTTTTTT
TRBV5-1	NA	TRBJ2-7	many	CASSSSYEQYF	TGCGCCAGCAGTTCCTCCTACGAGCAGTACTTC
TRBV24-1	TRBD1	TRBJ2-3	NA	CATSDLTGGGTDTQYF	TGTGCCACCAGTGATCTGACAGGGGGCGGCACAGATACGCAGTATTTT
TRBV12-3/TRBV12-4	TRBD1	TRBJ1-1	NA	CASDFPNRGENTEAFF	TGTGCCAGCGACTTCCCGAACAGGGGCGAGAACACTGAAGCTTTCTTT
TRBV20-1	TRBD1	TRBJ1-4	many	CSARDGQGAGEKLFF	TGCAGTGCTAGAGACGGACAGGGGGCTGGTGAAAAACTGTTTTTT